Listed here are 8 T cell receptor beta chains from one sample, sequenced in a study of T cells in Graves' hyperthyroidism and ophthalmopathy. RNA transcripts yielded amplified TCR beta CDR3 regions. The HTBI primer set drove a first-round RT-PCR of the TCR CDR3. Via MiXCR, TCRdb re-called the multiplex PCR reads, giving one row per CDR3 protein. The sample yields 250,000 to 400,000 distinct CDR3 sequences, around 15% seen once. Sequencing was performed on blood. The receptors shown here come from a middle-aged woman with Graves' ophthalmopathy.

This clonotype was found many times. The V gene is TRBV19, the J gene TRBJ2-1, with 7 bases that match TRBD2. Unmatched junction bases numbered 10, after V lost 6 bases and J lost 5 bases. Germline V CDR1 and CDR2: LNHDA, SQIVND (reference sequence). There are 15 residues in the CDR3. CDR3 DNA sequence: TGTGCCAGTAGACCCATTGCGGGGGTCGACAATGAGCAGTTCTTC. Amino acids: CASRPIAGVDNEQFF.

As concerns this clonotype: The junction shows a germline mismatch at one end, possibly a read error. The chain carries TRBV9 and TRBJ1-2; a possible D gene is TRBD1 (5 bases). The CDR3 runs to 12 residues. Germline assignment: CDR1 SGDLS and CDR2 YYNGEE. CDR3 protein: CAGSDRNYGYTF. The CDR3 DNA follows: TGTGCCGGCAGCGACAGAAACTATGGCTACACCTTC.

This clonotype appeared many times. The V gene is TRBV10-2, the J gene TRBJ2-5, with D perhaps matching TRBD2 (5 bases). The germline CDR1 and CDR2 sequences are WSHSY and SAAADI. CDR3 length: 14 amino acids. The V end lost 4 bases, the J end lost 5 bases, and 14 bases lay between the germline ends. The CDR3 sequence: CASSVRTGGETQYF. The CDR3 DNA sequence: TGCGCCAGCAGTGTTAGGACGGGCGGGGAGACCCAGTACTTC.

V gene TRBV18 combines with J gene TRBJ1-2; a possible D gene is TRBD1 (6 bases). Germline CDR1 reads KGHSH; CDR2 reads LQKENI. V was pared by 3 bases and J by 2 bases, with 16 bases between. The CDR3 spans 16 residues. For the CDR3, the DNA is TGTGCCAGCTCACCTGCAAGGGGGGGAACGAACTATGGCTACACCTTC. Protein product: CASSPARGGTNYGYTF.

At least ten counts were recorded for this clonotype. This rearrangement joins TRBV12-3 or TRBV12-4 to TRBJ2-2, with D possibly TRBD2 on 7 matching bases. The CDR3 runs to 16 residues. The V and J ends lost 1 base and 5 bases respectively, with 14 bases between them. In nucleotides, the CDR3 is TGTGCCAGCAGTTTAGTCCGGGGGGCGGGAACCGGGGAGCTGTTTTTT. Its protein is CASSLVRGAGTGELFF.

This clonotype was recorded at least ten times. The chain uses TRBV7-9 and TRBJ2-7, with 9 bases that match TRBD2. Trimming cost V 4 bases and J 4 bases; bases outside gene matches: 11. The CDR3 is 16 residues long. The germline CDR1 and CDR2 sequences are SEHNR and FQNEAQ (reference sequence). The CDR3 region has the DNA TGTGCCAGCAGCTCGAGCGGGAGGAGTGGCGGATACGAGCAGTACTTC. The encoded protein is CASSSSGRSGGYEQYF.

This clonotype was recorded at least ten times. The rearrangement links TRBV11-1 to TRBJ2-5; D not resolved. CDR1 SGHAT and CDR2 FQDESV come from the germline V gene (reference sequence). CDR3 length: 13 amino acids. The V and J ends lost 1 base and 4 bases respectively, with 7 bases between them. The CDR3, as DNA: TGTGCCAGCAGCTTAGGACTCCTAGAGACCCAGTACTTC. It specifies CASSLGLLETQYF.

This clonotype was counted many times. CDR3 bases: TGTGCCAGCGGGGGGAGAGGCCCGAACACTGAAGCTTTCTTT. Translating gives CASGGRGPNTEAFF. J is TRBJ1-1 and V is TRBV6-2 or TRBV6-3, with a tentative D call TRBD1 (5 bases). Between the trimmed V and J ends, which lost 8 bases and 1 base, there was a span of 14 bases. The germline V gene has CDR1 MNHEY and CDR2 SVGEGT. CDR3 length: 14 amino acids.